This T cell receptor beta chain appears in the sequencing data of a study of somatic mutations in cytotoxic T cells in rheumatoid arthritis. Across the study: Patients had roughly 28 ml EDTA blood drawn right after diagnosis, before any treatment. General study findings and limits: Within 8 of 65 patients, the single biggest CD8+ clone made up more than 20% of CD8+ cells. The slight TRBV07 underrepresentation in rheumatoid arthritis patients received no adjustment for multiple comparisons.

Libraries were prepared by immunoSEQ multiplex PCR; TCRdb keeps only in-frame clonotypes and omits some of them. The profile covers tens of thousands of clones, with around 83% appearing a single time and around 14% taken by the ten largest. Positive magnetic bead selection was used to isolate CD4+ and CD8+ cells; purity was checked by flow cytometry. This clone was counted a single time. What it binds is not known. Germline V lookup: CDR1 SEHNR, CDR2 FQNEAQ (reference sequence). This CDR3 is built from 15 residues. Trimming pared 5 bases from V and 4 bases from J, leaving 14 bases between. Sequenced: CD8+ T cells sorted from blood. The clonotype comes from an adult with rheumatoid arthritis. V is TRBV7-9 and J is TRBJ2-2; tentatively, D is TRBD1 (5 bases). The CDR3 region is CASSLTAGFTGELFF. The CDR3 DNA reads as TGTGCCAGCAGCCTCACTGCAGGGTTCACCGGGGAGCTGTTTTTT.